The clone carrying this TCR beta chain has at least ten counts. Its target is not known. This sample was taken from a study of early T cells in non-severe SARS-CoV-2 infection. About the research overall: RNA in bulk from unsorted whole blood was sequenced, and chains were unpaired. Study-wide findings and caveats: Matches to VDJdb favored anti-spike CD8 responses and missed private and CD4 specificities.

Individual cDNA molecules each received unique molecular identifiers attached to them. TCRdb redid the calling of the 5' RACE reads with MiXCR, one entry per CDR3 protein. The top ten clones hold about a tenth of a sample with almost 30,000 distinct CDR3 sequences, roughly 5% of them seen once. The germline CDR1 and CDR2 sequences are SGHKS and YYEKEE (reference sequence). This CDR3 contains 16 residues. Trimming took off 0 bases at V and 0 bases at J, with 13 bases between the two ends. The receptor comes from an adult who was a healthcare worker with PCR-confirmed SARS-CoV-2 infection or an uninfected control (not recorded which). The chain recombines TRBV5-5 with TRBJ2-7, with D uncertain. Sequenced: whole blood. CDR3 bases: TGTGCCAGCAGCTTGGGGGCAGTCCGGAGCTCCTACGAGCAGTACTTC. Translated: CASSLGAVRSSYEQYF.